This T cell receptor (beta chain) was documented in a study of Ad26.COV2.S vaccination and SARS-CoV-2 variants. The germline V gene has CDR1 SGHVS and CDR2 FNYEAQ. The CDR3 length is 15 residues. Trimming removed 7 bases from V and 1 base from J, with 17 bases in between. Clones were read by immunoSEQ multiplex PCR, and TCRdb kept only the in-frame ones, dropping some. The sample has around 350,000 clones, about 90% seen once. The source is a human donor who had recovered from COVID-19. The chain recombines TRBV7-6 with TRBJ2-7, with D tentatively TRBD2 (7 bases). Sample: peripheral blood, taken after recovery from COVID-19. The CDR3 nucleotides are TGTGCCAGCACCCTGAGGGGGGGCGATTCCTACGAGCAGTACTTC. Translation: CASTLRGGDSYEQYF.